The next 17 T cell receptor beta chains were all read from a single sample in a study of response to subunit inactivated influenza vaccine. TCRdb reprocessed the RT-PCR reads via MiXCR and lists one record per CDR3 protein. The repertoire consists of 700,000 to 800,000 distinct CDR3 sequences, with less than 20% occurring once and the leading ten covering roughly a tenth. The material sequenced was PBMCs from blood, taken around 5 days after vaccination. Source of these receptors: a man aged 50 or older who received an inactivated influenza vaccine.

V gene TRBV6-1 combines with J gene TRBJ2-3; 8 bases match TRBD1. CDR3 length: 16 amino acids. The trim removed 5 bases at V and 0 bases at J, leaving 7 bases unmatched. Germline loops: CDR1 MNHNS, CDR2 SASEGT. CDR3 coding DNA: TGTGCCAGCAGTATGCGGGACAGGACAAGCACAGATACGCAGTATTTT. It translates to CASSMRDRTSTDTQYF.

This chain uses TRBV20-1 with TRBJ1-6; the D gene is possibly TRBD1 (6 bases). The V gene's germline CDR1 is DFQATT and CDR2 SNEGSKA (reference sequence). Trimming left V 5 bases short and J 9 bases short, with 17 bases between. This CDR3 has 14 amino acids. In DNA, the CDR3 is TGCAGTGCTCCCCAAACCGGGGGGCGTTCACCCCTCCACTTT. Its protein product is CSAPQTGGRSPLHF.

The table lists this clonotype with a few counts. V is TRBV5-1 and J is TRBJ1-4, with TRBD1 as a possible D gene (5 bases). The CDR3 runs to 17 residues. Trimming removed 0 bases from V and 2 bases from J, with 14 bases in between. The germline gives CDR1 SGHRS, CDR2 YFSETQ. DNA for the CDR3: TGCGCCAGCAGCTTGGGAGGAGGGGCCGGGACTAATGAAAAACTGTTTTTT. This encodes CASSLGGGAGTNEKLFF.

The rearrangement uses TRBV2 and TRBJ1-2; the D is unclear. The CDR3 is 10 amino acids. The V gene lost 11 bases and the J gene lost 2 bases, with 6 bases spanning the gap. CDR1 is SNHLY and CDR2 is FYNNEI in the germline V gene. The CDR3 bases are TGTGCCGGCAACAACTATGGCTACACCTTC. It encodes CAGNNYGYTF.

The V and J genes are TRBV3-1 and TRBJ2-3; D gene unclear. CDR1 LGHDT and CDR2 YNNKEL come from the germline V gene (reference sequence). CDR3 length equals 13 residues. V lost 2 bases and J lost 6, with 9 bases in between. CDR3 region: CASSQRIRDTQYF. In DNA form, the CDR3 reads TGTGCCAGCAGCCAACGCATTAGGGATACGCAGTATTTT.

A remark on this clonotype: An end of the junction does not agree with germline; a read error may underlie this. The chain is built from TRBV10-3 and TRBJ2-7, with D possibly TRBD1 on 6 matching bases. Per the germline V gene, CDR1 is ENHRY and CDR2 is SYGVKD. This CDR3 comprises 15 residues. As DNA, the CDR3 is TGTGCCATTAGTGGGGCACAGGGCTCCTCCTACGAGCAGTACTTC. Residues: CAISGAQGSSYEQYF.

In its sample, this clonotype was seen a few times. This CDR3 is CASSAEPWTGGTEAFF. The DNA of the CDR3 is TGTGCCAGCAGTGCCGAACCCTGGACAGGGGGCACTGAAGCTTTCTTT. The rearrangement joins TRBV25-1 to TRBJ1-1, with TRBD1 matching 10 bases. The CDR3 is 16 residues long. The V and J ends lost 4 bases and 4 bases, in that order; junction bases with no gene match: 9. Per the germline V gene, CDR1 is MGHDK and CDR2 is SYGVNS.

The chain is built from TRBV7-6 and TRBJ1-1; D unresolved. There are 14 residues in the CDR3. Germline assignment: CDR1 SGHVS and CDR2 FNYEAQ. V lost 0 bases and J lost 4, with 9 bases in between. The CDR3 spells CASSLALRTTEAFF. The CDR3 bases are TGTGCCAGCAGCTTAGCCCTGAGGACCACTGAAGCTTTCTTT.

This clonotype came up a few times. This chain connects TRBV7-8 to TRBJ1-2, with 8 bases aligning to TRBD1. Germline V lookup: CDR1 SGHVS, CDR2 FQNEAQ. J was trimmed by 2 bases and V by 3 bases; bases with no gene match: 5. This CDR3 is 15 amino acids long. CDR3 sequence reads: CASSFGGQANYGYTF. The CDR3 DNA follows: TGTGCCAGCAGCTTCGGGGGACAGGCGAACTATGGCTACACCTTC. Drawing the rest from reference TRBV7-8 and TRBJ1-2, the complete variable domain is GAGVSQSPRYKVAKRGQDVALRCDPISGHVSLFWYQQALGQGPEFLTYFQNEAQLDKSGLPSDRFFAERPEGSVSTLKIQRTQQEDSAVYLCASSFGGQANYGYTFGSGTRLTVV.

The rearrangement links TRBV6-5 to TRBJ2-3; D perhaps matches TRBD1 (5 bases). CDR1 is MNHEY and CDR2 is SVGAGI in the germline V gene. The CDR3 covers 17 residues. The V gene lost 0 bases and the J gene lost 7 bases, with 20 bases spanning the gap. The CDR3 reads CASSYSDTRQWPYTQYF. CDR3 DNA: TGTGCCAGCAGTTACTCGGACACAAGACAGTGGCCATATACGCAGTATTTT.

The chain has TRBV28 and TRBJ2-7; possibly TRBD2 for D (5 bases). V lost 4 bases and J lost 6, with 16 bases in between. Germline CDR1 MDHEN, CDR2 SYDVKM. The CDR3 contains 14 residues. CDR3 amino acids: CASSYGYSGSEQYF. The CDR3 DNA follows: TGTGCCAGCAGTTATGGGTATTCGGGATCCGAGCAGTACTTC.

This clonotype has just a few counts. Relative to the germline gene, one junction end is altered; a read error may explain this. This rearrangement joins TRBV6-1 to TRBJ2-2, with 11 bases identical to TRBD2. Germline V gives CDR1 MNHNS, CDR2 SASEGT. CDR3 length: 17 amino acids. The CDR3 reads CAISEELAGGRGGELFF. CDR3 bases: TGTGCCATCAGTGAAGAGCTAGCGGGAGGACGAGGCGGGGAGCTGTTTTTT.

The chain employs TRBV5-1 and TRBJ2-2, with D unresolved. Germline V lookup: CDR1 SGHRS, CDR2 YFSETQ. CDR3 size: 15 residues. Between the trimmed V and J ends, which lost 6 bases and 4 bases, there was a span of 16 bases. Written as DNA, the CDR3 is TGCGCCAGCACTGACTCCCCATGGGGCACCGGGGAGCTGTTTTTT. Encoded protein: CASTDSPWGTGELFF.

The chain joins TRBV19 to TRBJ2-1, with 11 bases fitting TRBD2. The germline V gene has CDR1 LNHDA and CDR2 SQIVND (reference sequence). This CDR3 comprises 15 residues. With 3 bases clipped from V and 3 bases from J, the junction kept 1 base outside the gene matches. CDR3 in amino acids: CASSIGTSGYNEQFF. The CDR3 DNA reads as TGTGCCAGTAGTATCGGGACTAGCGGCTACAATGAGCAGTTCTTC.

The table lists this clonotype with a few counts. The V and J genes are TRBV7-2 and TRBJ2-2; 9 bases fit TRBD1. After removal of 4 bases from V and 3 bases from J, the junction contained 3 bases not matched to a gene. There are 15 residues in the CDR3. Per the germline V gene, CDR1 is SGHTA and CDR2 is FQGNSA. CDR3 in amino acids: CASSYGQGYTGELFF. Written as DNA, the CDR3 is TGTGCCAGCAGCTATGGACAGGGGTACACCGGGGAGCTGTTTTTT.

This clonotype was seen a few times. This sequence joins TRBV11-2 and TRBJ2-6; D gene uncertain. Germline CDR1 is SGHAT and CDR2 is FQNNGV. The CDR3 loop spans 14 amino acids. Trimming stripped 1 base from V and 8 bases from J, with 9 bases between. The CDR3 sequence: CASSLVVGSNVLTF. In DNA form, the CDR3 reads TGTGCCAGCAGCTTAGTGGTGGGATCCAACGTCCTGACTTTC.

The table lists this clonotype with a few counts. The V call is TRBV20-1, the J call TRBJ2-7; D is perhaps TRBD1 (5 bases). The CDR3 extends over 14 amino acids. The germline gives CDR1 DFQATT, CDR2 SNEGSKA (reference sequence). Trimming stripped 0 bases from V and 5 bases from J, with 14 bases between. CDR3 sequence: CSARDRQGFDEQYF. The CDR3 nucleotides read TGCAGTGCTAGAGATCGGCAGGGTTTCGACGAGCAGTACTTC.